One sample yielded the 19 T cell receptor beta chains listed below, sequenced in a study of T cells after yellow fever vaccination. MiXCR, run by TCRdb on the 5' RACE reads, gives a single entry per CDR3 protein. The repertoire includes 35,000 to 55,000 distinct CDR3 sequences, about 6.8% of them detected once, and approximately 16% sits in the top ten. The sample here was CD8+ T cells not binding an NS4B(214-222) dextramer, sorted from PBMCs, taken 45 days after the yellow fever booster vaccination. Receptors were obtained from a man between 25 and 39 years old who received the YFV17D yellow fever vaccine.

The CDR3 reads CSLGLAAGYNEQFF. CDR3 DNA sequence: TGCAGCTTGGGCCTAGCGGCGGGCTACAATGAGCAGTTCTTC. V and J are TRBV20-1 and TRBJ2-1, with 7 bases lining up with TRBD2. Germline V gives CDR1 DFQATT, CDR2 SNEGSKA (reference sequence). This CDR3 region has 14 residues.

This clonotype appeared many times. The chain employs TRBV27 and TRBJ2-1; D is unresolved. The CDR3 is 14 residues long. V lost 2 bases to trimming and J lost 2 bases, with 7 bases between them. Germline V gene data show CDR1 as MNHEY and CDR2 as SMNVEV (reference sequence). For the CDR3, the DNA is TGTGCCAGCAGTTTACTTAAGCCCTACAATGAGCAGTTCTTC. This codes for CASSLLKPYNEQFF.

This clonotype was seen more than once but under ten times. This chain connects TRBV20-1 to TRBJ1-5; possible D gene TRBD1, 5 bases. CDR1 and CDR2 from the germline V gene are DFQATT and SNEGSKA (reference sequence). The CDR3 length is 10 residues. Trimming took off 4 bases at V and 13 bases at J, with 11 bases between the two ends. The CDR3 here is CSATDGAQHF. The CDR3 coding sequence is TGCAGTGCTACGGACGGGGCGCAGCATTTT.

There are many counts of this clonotype. This sequence joins TRBV5-4 and TRBJ2-7, with TRBD2 as a possible D gene (5 bases). Per germline, CDR1 SGHNT and CDR2 YYREEE (reference sequence). This CDR3 region has 14 residues. The ends were cut back, 6 bases at V and 6 bases at J, with 19 bases in the middle. The CDR3 DNA is TGTGCCAGCAAGCCGGTAACTGAGAGCGGCGAGCAGTACTTC. Protein product: CASKPVTESGEQYF.

V usage is TRBV27 and J usage is TRBJ2-6; 8 bases fit TRBD1. With 4 bases clipped from V and 0 bases from J, the junction kept 8 bases outside the gene matches. Germline lookup yields CDR1 MNHEY and CDR2 SMNVEV (reference sequence). CDR3 size: 18 residues. CDR3: CASSSPGQADSGANVLTF. CDR3 bases: TGTGCCAGCAGTTCGCCGGGACAGGCGGACTCTGGGGCCAACGTCCTGACTTTC.

This clonotype was detected ten times or more. The rearrangement links TRBV12-3 or TRBV12-4 to TRBJ2-1; 8 nucleotides match TRBD2. This CDR3 comprises 15 residues. The junction had 6 bases not matched to a gene; V was cut back by 6 bases and J by 2 bases. CDR3 nucleotides: TGTGCCAGCAGCCGCCGGGGGGGTCCCTACAATGAGCAGTTCTTC. It specifies CASSRRGGPYNEQFF.

This clonotype was counted between two and nine times. The gene calls are TRBV29-1 and TRBJ1-5; no clear D gene. The length of the CDR3 is 14 residues. Trimming shortened V by 2 bases and J by 4 bases, and 12 bases separated the two germline ends. Germline values: CDR1 SQVTM, CDR2 ANQGSEA. In nucleotides, the CDR3 is TGCAGCGTTGAATGGGCAGGCCCAAATCAGCCCCAGCATTTT. Amino acid sequence: CSVEWAGPNQPQHF.

This clonotype was seen many times. A read error may produce the germline difference seen at one junction end. The V gene is TRBV20-1, the J gene TRBJ2-5, with D unclear. CDR1 and CDR2 from the germline V gene are DFQATT and SNEGSKA (reference sequence). The CDR3 length is 11 residues. In DNA, the CDR3 is TGCAGTGCTAGAGTAATGGAGATTGAGGACTTC. This encodes CSARVMEIEDF.

This clonotype was seen at least ten times. The chain has TRBV7-3 and TRBJ2-7; tentative D call: TRBD2 (6 bases). The ends were cut back, 4 bases at V and 1 base at J, with 8 bases in the middle. Germline assignment: CDR1 SGHTA and CDR2 FQGTGA. The CDR3 has 13 amino acids. The CDR3 reads CASSWGTSYEQYF. The CDR3 nucleotides are TGTGCCAGCAGCTGGGGGACTTCCTACGAGCAGTACTTC.

This clonotype was observed a single time. A read error is possible here, since a much larger clone lies one base away. The V call is TRBV4-2, the J call TRBJ1-5; D gene ambiguous. This CDR3 contains 13 residues. V lost 7 bases to trimming and J lost 5 bases, with 12 bases between them. Germline lookup yields CDR1 LGHNA and CDR2 YNFKEQ. Written as DNA, the CDR3 is TGTGCCAGCATCCAGGAGGTCGATCAGCCCCAGCATTTT. Protein product: CASIQEVDQPQHF.

CDR3 DNA sequence: TGCAGCGTTGCTGCACAGGGGAGCGGGGAGCTGTTTTTT. Protein: CSVAAQGSGELFF. The rearrangement joins TRBV29-1 to TRBJ2-2; TRBD1 agrees at 7 bases. CDR3 length: 13 amino acids. V was clipped by 4 bases and J by 7 bases; unmatched bases: 6. Germline V lookup: CDR1 SQVTM, CDR2 ANQGSEA.

This clonotype showed up many times. V usage is TRBV27 and J usage is TRBJ2-1; possibly TRBD1 for D (5 bases). The CDR3 loop spans 14 amino acids. Germline loops: CDR1 MNHEY, CDR2 SMNVEV (reference sequence). Trimming removed 6 bases at V and 1 base at J, with 10 bases between. DNA for the CDR3: TGTGCCAGCAGACATAGGACATCCTACAATGAGCAGTTCTTC. Protein sequence: CASRHRTSYNEQFF.

This clonotype has just a few counts. The chain is built from TRBV7-7 and TRBJ1-4; 8 bases map to TRBD1. The CDR3 is made up of 19 amino acids. Per the germline V gene, CDR1 is SSHAT and CDR2 is FNYEAQ (reference sequence). The ends lost 5 bases at V and 0 bases at J; junction bases unmatched: 14. The DNA for the CDR3 is TGTGCCAGCAGCCTTCCCTGGGACAGGATAATGACAACTAATGAAAAACTGTTTTTT. Amino acids: CASSLPWDRIMTTNEKLFF.

This clonotype showed up many times. V usage is TRBV29-1 and J usage is TRBJ2-7; D is unclear. The CDR3 spans 11 residues. Germline CDR1 SQVTM, CDR2 ANQGSEA. Trimming removed 5 bases from V and 2 bases from J, with 7 bases in between. CDR3: CSVKMAYEQYF. In DNA form, the CDR3 reads TGCAGCGTTAAAATGGCCTACGAGCAGTACTTC.

This clonotype was observed many times. J is TRBJ2-7 and V is TRBV7-2; 10 bases fit TRBD2. V lost 5 bases and J lost 4; bases outside the gene matches: 5. This CDR3 is 14 amino acids long. Germline V CDR1 and CDR2: SGHTA, FQGNSA. CDR3 in amino acids: CASSQSGGGYEQYF. In DNA form, the CDR3 reads TGTGCCAGCAGCCAAAGCGGGGGGGGGTACGAGCAGTACTTC.

The chain couples TRBV7-2 to TRBJ2-7; the D is unclear. There are 15 residues in the CDR3. Germline assignment: CDR1 SGHTA and CDR2 FQGNSA. Trimming took 3 bases from V and 3 from J, leaving 15 bases between them. The CDR3 spells CASSLVKMGYYEQYF. CDR3 in DNA: TGTGCCAGCAGCTTGGTGAAGATGGGCTACTACGAGCAGTACTTC.

The gene calls are TRBV27 and TRBJ1-1, with a possible D match to TRBD1 (6 bases). This CDR3 comprises 13 residues. The germline V gene encodes CDR1 MNHEY and CDR2 SMNVEV (reference sequence). Trimming shortened V by 6 bases and J by 4 bases, and 12 bases separated the two germline ends. CDR3 nucleotide sequence: TGTGCCAGCAGACAGTACAGGGCCACTGAAGCTTTCTTT. It is translated as CASRQYRATEAFF.

This clonotype was counted many times. V usage is TRBV6-1 and J usage is TRBJ2-2, with 9 bases aligning to TRBD1. The V segment lost 4 bases and the J segment 3 bases; nucleotides outside the gene matches: 0. CDR3 length equals 14 residues. Germline V gene data show CDR1 as MNHNS and CDR2 as SASEGT. The CDR3 is CASSGTGDTGELFF. DNA for the CDR3: TGTGCCAGCAGTGGGACAGGGGACACCGGGGAGCTGTTTTTT.

This clonotype was seen at least ten times. The rearrangement links TRBV12-3 or TRBV12-4 to TRBJ2-5, with 8 bases aligning to TRBD1. The CDR3 sequence is 15 residues long. Unmatched junction bases numbered 10, after V lost 6 bases and J lost 4 bases. The CDR3 loop is CASRMTGVGIETQYF. In nucleotides, the CDR3 is TGTGCCAGCAGAATGACAGGGGTTGGGATAGAGACCCAGTACTTC.